This entry is about one TCR beta chain. The sample originates from a study of blood T cell repertoires in COVID-19. As for the study in general: COVID-19 samples, acute and convalescent, were from the United States, Italy and Spain. In each case, the material was cDNA or gDNA derived from T cells, B-cell-depleted T cells, or PBMCs.

Trimming left V 1 base short and J 2 bases short, with 5 bases between. CDR1 is SGHTA and CDR2 is FQGNSA in the germline V gene. This CDR3 comprises 13 residues. Data came from immunoSEQ multiplex PCR; TCRdb stores just in-frame clones and leaves some out. Of 25,000 to 35,000 clones detected, nearly 90% appear once; the ten largest clones hold 7.9%. The sequence was obtained from a man aged 55 to 70 with COVID-19, enrolled during active disease. The chain is built from TRBV7-2 and TRBJ1-2; D is uncertain. The sample consisted of peripheral blood. The DNA for the CDR3 is TGTGCCAGCAGCTTAGATAGCAACTATGGCTACACCTTC. Encoded protein: CASSLDSNYGYTF.